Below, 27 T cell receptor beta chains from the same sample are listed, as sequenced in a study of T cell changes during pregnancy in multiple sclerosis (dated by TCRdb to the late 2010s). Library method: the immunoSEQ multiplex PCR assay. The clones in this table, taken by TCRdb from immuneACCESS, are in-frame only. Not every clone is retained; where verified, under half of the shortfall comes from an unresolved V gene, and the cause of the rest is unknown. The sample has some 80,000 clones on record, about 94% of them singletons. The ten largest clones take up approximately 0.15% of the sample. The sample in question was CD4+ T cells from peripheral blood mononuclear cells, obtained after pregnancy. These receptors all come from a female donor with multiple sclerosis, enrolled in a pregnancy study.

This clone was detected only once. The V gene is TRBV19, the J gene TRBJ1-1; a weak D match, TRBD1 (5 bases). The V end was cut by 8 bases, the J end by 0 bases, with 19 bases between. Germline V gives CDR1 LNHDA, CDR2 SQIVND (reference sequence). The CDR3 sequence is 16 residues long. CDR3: CASSEDLPGVNTEAFF. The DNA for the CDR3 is TGTGCCAGTTCTGAAGACCTTCCGGGGGTGAACACTGAAGCTTTCTTT.

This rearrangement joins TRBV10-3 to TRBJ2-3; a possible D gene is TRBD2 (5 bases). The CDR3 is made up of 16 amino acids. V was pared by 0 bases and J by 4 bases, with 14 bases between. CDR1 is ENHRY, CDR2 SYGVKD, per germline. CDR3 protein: CAISESGSSVADTQYF. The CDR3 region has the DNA TGTGCCATCAGTGAGTCTGGGAGCTCGGTGGCAGATACGCAGTATTTT.

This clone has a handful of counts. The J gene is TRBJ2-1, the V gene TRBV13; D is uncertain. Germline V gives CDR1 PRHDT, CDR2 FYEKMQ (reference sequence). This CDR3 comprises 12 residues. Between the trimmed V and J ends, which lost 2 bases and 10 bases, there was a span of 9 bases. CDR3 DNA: TGTGCCAGCAGCTTACTCAGGTCGGAGCAGTTCTTC. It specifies CASSLLRSEQFF.

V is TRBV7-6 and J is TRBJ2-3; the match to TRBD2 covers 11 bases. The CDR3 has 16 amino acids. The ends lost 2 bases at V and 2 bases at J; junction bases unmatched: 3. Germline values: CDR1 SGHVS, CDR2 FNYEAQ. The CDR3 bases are TGTGCCAGCAGCTTAATAGCGGGAGGGATCACAGATACGCAGTATTTT. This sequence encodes CASSLIAGGITDTQYF.

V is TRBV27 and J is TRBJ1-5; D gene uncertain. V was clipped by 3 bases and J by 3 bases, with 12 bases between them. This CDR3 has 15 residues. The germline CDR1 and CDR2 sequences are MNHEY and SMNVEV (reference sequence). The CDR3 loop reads CASSFQNKINQPQHF. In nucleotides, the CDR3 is TGTGCCAGCAGTTTCCAAAACAAAATCAATCAGCCCCAGCATTTT.

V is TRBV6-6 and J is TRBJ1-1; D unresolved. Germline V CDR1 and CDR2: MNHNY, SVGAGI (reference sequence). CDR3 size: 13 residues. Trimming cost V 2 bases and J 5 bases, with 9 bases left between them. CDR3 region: CASSYSVETEAFF. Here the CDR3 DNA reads TGTGCCAGCAGTTACAGCGTGGAGACTGAAGCTTTCTTT.

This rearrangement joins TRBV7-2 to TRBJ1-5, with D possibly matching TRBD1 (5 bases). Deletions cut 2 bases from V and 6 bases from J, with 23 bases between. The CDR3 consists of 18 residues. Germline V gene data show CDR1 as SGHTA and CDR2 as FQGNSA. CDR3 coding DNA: TGTGCCAGCAGCTTATTTACTTCTATCCAGGGAGGCGGTCAGCCCCAGCATTTT. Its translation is CASSLFTSIQGGGQPQHF.

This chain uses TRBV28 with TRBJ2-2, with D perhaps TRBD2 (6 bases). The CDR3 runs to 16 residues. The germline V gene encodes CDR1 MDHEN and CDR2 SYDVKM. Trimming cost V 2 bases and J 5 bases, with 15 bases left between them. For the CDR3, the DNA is TGTGCCAGCAGTTTAGGAGCGGGTCGTCGGACCGGGGAGCTGTTTTTT. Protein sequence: CASSLGAGRRTGELFF.

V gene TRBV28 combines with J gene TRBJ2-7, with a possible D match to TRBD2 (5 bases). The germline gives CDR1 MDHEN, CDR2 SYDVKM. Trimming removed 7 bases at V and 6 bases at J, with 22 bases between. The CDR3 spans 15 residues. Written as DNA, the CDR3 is TGTGCCAGCATCCCCGCCGGTAGGAGAGAGGGCGAGCAGTACTTC. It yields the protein CASIPAGRREGEQYF.

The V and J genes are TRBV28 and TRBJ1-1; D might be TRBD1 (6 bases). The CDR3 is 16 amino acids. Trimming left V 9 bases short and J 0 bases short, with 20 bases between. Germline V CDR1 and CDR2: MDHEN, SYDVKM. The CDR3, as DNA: TGTGCCAGTCCCCCTTGGCCCAGGGGTATGAACACTGAAGCTTTCTTT. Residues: CASPPWPRGMNTEAFF.

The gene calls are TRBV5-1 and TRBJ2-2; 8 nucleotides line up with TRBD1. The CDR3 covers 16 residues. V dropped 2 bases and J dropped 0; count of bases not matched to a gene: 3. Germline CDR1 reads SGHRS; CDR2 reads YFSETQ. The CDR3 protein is CASSLNRGTNTGELFF. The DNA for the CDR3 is TGCGCCAGCAGCTTAAACAGGGGGACGAACACCGGGGAGCTGTTTTTT.

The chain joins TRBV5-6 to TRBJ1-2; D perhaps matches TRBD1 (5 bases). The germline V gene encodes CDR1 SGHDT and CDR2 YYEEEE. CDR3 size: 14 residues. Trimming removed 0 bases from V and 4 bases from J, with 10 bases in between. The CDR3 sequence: CASSLASGSYGYTF. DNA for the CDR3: TGTGCCAGCAGCTTGGCTTCAGGGTCCTATGGCTACACCTTC.

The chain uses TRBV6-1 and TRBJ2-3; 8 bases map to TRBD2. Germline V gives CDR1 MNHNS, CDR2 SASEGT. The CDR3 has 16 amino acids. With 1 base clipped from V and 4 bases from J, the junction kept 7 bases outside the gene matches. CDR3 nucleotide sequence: TGTGCCAGCAGTGAAGGGGGGGGCGGGAGGTCAGATACGCAGTATTTT. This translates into CASSEGGGGRSDTQYF.

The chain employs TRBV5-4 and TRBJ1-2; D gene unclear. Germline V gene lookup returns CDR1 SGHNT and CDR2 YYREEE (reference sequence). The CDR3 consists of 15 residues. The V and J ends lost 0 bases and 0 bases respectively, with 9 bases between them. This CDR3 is CASSLALQSNYGYTF. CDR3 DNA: TGTGCCAGCAGCTTGGCCCTTCAGTCTAACTATGGCTACACCTTC.

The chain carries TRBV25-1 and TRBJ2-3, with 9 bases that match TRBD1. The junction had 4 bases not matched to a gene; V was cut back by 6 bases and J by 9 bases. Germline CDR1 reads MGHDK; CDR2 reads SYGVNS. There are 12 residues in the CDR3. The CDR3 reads CASRNTGGTQYF. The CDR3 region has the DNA TGTGCCAGCAGGAACACAGGGGGCACGCAGTATTTT.

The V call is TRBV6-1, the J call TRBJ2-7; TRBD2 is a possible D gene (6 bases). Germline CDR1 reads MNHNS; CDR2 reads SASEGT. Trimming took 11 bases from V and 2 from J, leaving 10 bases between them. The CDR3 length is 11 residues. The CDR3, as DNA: TGTGCCTTGCGGGACGCCTACGAGCAGTACTTC. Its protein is CALRDAYEQYF.

CDR3: CASSLSGYEQYF. The CDR3 DNA follows: TGCGCCAGCAGCTTGTCGGGGTACGAGCAGTACTTC. The J gene is TRBJ2-7, the V gene TRBV5-1, with D maybe TRBD2 (5 bases). The CDR3 is 12 amino acids. From germline, CDR1 is SGHRS and CDR2 YFSETQ. Between the trimmed V and J ends, which lost 1 base and 4 bases, there was a span of 6 bases.

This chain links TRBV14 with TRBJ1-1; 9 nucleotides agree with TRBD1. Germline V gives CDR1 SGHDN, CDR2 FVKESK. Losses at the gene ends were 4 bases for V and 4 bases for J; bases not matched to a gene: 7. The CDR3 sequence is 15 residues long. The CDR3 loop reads CASSPDRGRFTEAFF. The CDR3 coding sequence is TGTGCCAGCAGCCCGGACAGGGGCAGGTTCACTGAAGCTTTCTTT.

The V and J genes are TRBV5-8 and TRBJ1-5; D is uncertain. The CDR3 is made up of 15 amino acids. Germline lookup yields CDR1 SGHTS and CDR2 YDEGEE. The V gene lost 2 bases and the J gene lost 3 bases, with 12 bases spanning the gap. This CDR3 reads CASSFGGSPNQPQHF. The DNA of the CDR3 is TGTGCCAGCAGCTTCGGTGGTTCTCCCAATCAGCCCCAGCATTTT.

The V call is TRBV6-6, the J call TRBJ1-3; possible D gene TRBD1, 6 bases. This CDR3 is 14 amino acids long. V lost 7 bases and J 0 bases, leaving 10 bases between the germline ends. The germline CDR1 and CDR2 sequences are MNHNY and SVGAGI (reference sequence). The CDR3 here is CASKRDISGNTIYF. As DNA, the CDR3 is TGTGCCAGCAAGCGGGACATCTCTGGAAACACCATATATTTT.

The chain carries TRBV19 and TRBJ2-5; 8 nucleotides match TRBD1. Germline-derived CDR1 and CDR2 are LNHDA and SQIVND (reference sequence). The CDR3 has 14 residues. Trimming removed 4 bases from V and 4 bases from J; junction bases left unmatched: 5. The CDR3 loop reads CASSTQGAGETQYF. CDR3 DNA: TGTGCCAGTAGTACCCAGGGGGCAGGAGAGACCCAGTACTTC.

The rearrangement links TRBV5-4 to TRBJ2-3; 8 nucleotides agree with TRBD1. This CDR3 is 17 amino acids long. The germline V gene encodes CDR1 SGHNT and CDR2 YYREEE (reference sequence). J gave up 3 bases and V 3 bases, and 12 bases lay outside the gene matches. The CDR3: CASSSGSGGQGTDTQYF. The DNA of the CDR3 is TGTGCCAGCAGCTCTGGGAGTGGAGGACAGGGTACAGATACGCAGTATTTT. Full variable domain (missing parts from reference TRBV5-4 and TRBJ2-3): ETGVTQSPTHLIKTRGQQVTLRCSSQSGHNTVSWYQQALGQGPQFIFQYYREEENGRGNFPPRFSGLQFPNYSSELNVNALELDDSALYLCASSSGSGGQGTDTQYFGPGTRLTVL.

CDR3 DNA: TGTGCCAGCAGCCTGTCTAGCGGGAGTGTATTCAATGAGCAGTTCTTC. Protein: CASSLSSGSVFNEQFF. V usage is TRBV7-3 and J usage is TRBJ2-1; 10 bases fit TRBD2. Losses at the gene ends were 5 bases for V and 6 bases for J; bases not matched to a gene: 10. CDR1 is SGHTA and CDR2 is FQGTGA in the germline V gene. The CDR3 contains 16 residues.

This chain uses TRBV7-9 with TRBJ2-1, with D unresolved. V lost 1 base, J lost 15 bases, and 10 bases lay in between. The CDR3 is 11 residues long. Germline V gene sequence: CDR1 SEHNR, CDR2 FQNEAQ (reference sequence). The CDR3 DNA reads TGTGCCAGCAGCTTAGTAGCAAATGTGTTCTTC. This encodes CASSLVANVFF.

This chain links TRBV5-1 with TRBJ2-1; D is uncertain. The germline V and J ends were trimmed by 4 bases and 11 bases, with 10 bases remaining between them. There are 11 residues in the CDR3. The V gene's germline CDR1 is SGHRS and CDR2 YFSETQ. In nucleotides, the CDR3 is TGCGCCAGCAGCCTCAAAGCTCAGCAGTTCTTC. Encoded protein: CASSLKAQQFF.

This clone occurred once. CDR3 sequence (DNA): TGTGCCAGCAGCTTAGCGCAGACTAGCGGCTACAATGAGCAGTTCTTC. Translation: CASSLAQTSGYNEQFF. The V call is TRBV7-2, the J call TRBJ2-1; 9 nucleotides align to TRBD2. This CDR3 has 16 residues. Germline assignment: CDR1 SGHTA and CDR2 FQGNSA. Trimming at V came to 0 bases and at J to 3 bases, leaving 3 bases not matched to a gene.

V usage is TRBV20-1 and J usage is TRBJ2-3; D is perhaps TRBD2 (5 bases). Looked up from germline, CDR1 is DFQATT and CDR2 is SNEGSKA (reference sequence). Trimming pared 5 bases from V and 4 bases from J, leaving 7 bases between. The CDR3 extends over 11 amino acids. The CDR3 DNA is TGCAGTGCTCAACTAGCAGATACGCAGTATTTT. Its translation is CSAQLADTQYF.